This section outlines one T cell receptor (beta chain) sequence together with its context. The data were taken from a study of beta chain features in type 1 diabetes. Expressed TCRB transcripts were sequenced, since all the RNA that had been isolated was reverse transcribed. Sequencing used immunoSEQ multiplex PCR; TCRdb keeps in-frame clones, though not all of them. Of 900,000 or so clones in the sample, about 17% are singletons; the top ten hold 0.02% to 0.025%. The CDR3 consists of 14 residues. Trimming took 0 bases from V and 5 from J, leaving 8 bases between them. Per the germline V gene, CDR1 is SGDLS and CDR2 is YYNGEE.

Material for sequencing was naive CD4+ T cells from blood. This TCR was recovered from a woman aged 18 to 35 in good health. V and J are TRBV9 and TRBJ2-2, with D possibly being TRBD2 (5 bases). CDR3 sequence: CASSVAGTTGELFF. The CDR3, as DNA: TGTGCCAGCAGCGTAGCGGGAACGACCGGGGAGCTGTTTTTT.